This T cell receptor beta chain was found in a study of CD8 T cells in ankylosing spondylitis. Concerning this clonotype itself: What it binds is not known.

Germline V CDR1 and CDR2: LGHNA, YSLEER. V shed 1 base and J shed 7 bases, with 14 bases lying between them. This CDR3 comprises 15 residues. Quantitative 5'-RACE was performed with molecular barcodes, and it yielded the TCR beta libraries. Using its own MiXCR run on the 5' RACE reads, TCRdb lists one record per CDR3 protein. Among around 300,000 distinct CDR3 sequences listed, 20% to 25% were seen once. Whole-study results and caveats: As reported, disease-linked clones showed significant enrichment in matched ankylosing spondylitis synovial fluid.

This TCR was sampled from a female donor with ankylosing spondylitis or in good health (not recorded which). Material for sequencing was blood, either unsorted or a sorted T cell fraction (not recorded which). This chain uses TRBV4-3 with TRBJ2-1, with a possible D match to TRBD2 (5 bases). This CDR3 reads CASSQGRGPKNEQFF. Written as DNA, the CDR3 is TGCGCCAGCAGCCAAGGGAGAGGGCCTAAGAATGAGCAGTTCTTC.